This passage covers 21 T cell receptor beta chains from one sample sequenced in a study of blood T cell repertoires in COVID-19. This table comes from immunoSEQ multiplex PCR, and its TCRdb copy is limited to in-frame clones, with some not included. The table records approximately 78,000 clones, around four fifths of them present only once. Material: peripheral blood. Every receptor here comes from a woman aged 80 or over with acute or convalescent COVID-19.

This clone was picked up a small number of times. The chain has TRBV2 and TRBJ1-6, with 7 bases identical to TRBD1. J was trimmed by 9 bases and V by 1 base; bases with no gene match: 3. This CDR3 comprises 14 residues. The germline V gene has CDR1 SNHLY and CDR2 FYNNEI. In DNA form, the CDR3 reads TGTGCCAGCAGTGAAGTGGCAGGGGGTTCACCCCTCCACTTT. Protein sequence: CASSEVAGGSPLHF.

This sequence joins TRBV10-2 and TRBJ1-2; D is ambiguous. Germline V gene lookup returns CDR1 WSHSY and CDR2 SAAADI. Between the trimmed V and J ends, which lost 3 bases and 5 bases, there was a span of 10 bases. This CDR3 region has 13 residues. Here the CDR3 reads CASSDRPRYGYTF. CDR3 nucleotides: TGCGCCAGCAGTGACCGCCCTAGATATGGCTACACCTTC.

The V and J genes are TRBV15 and TRBJ2-3; D not resolved. The CDR3 runs to 15 residues. CDR1 LNHNV and CDR2 YYDKDF come from the germline V gene (reference sequence). Trimming cost V 5 bases and J 0 bases, with 12 bases left between them. The chain's CDR3 is CATSESGYSTDTQYF. The CDR3 region has the DNA TGTGCCACCAGCGAATCCGGGTATAGCACAGATACGCAGTATTTT.

This clone was recorded a few times. The chain couples TRBV13 to TRBJ2-7, with a tentative D call TRBD2 (6 bases). Germline V gene sequence: CDR1 PRHDT, CDR2 FYEKMQ (reference sequence). The CDR3 contains 13 residues. V was clipped by 4 bases and J by 0 bases, with 7 bases between them. The DNA for the CDR3 is TGTGCCAGCAGCTCGACTAGCTCCTACGAGCAGTACTTC. Translated: CASSSTSSYEQYF.

This clone occurred once. The chain joins TRBV2 to TRBJ2-3; TRBD1 aligns across 9 bases. Germline-derived CDR1 and CDR2 are SNHLY and FYNNEI. The CDR3 contains 14 residues. V was clipped by 7 bases and J by 6 bases; unmatched bases: 8. The CDR3 region has the DNA TGTGCCAGCACCTCAGGACAGGGGACGGATACGCAGTATTTT. Translation gives CASTSGQGTDTQYF.

The chain links TRBV11-3 to TRBJ2-5; TRBD1 aligns across 8 bases. This CDR3 region has 14 residues. Trimming removed 5 bases from V and 4 bases from J; junction bases left unmatched: 6. Germline loops: CDR1 SGHNT, CDR2 YENEEA. The CDR3 spells CASSLRQGLETQYF. The CDR3 DNA is TGTGCCAGCAGCCTCCGACAGGGGCTAGAGACCCAGTACTTC.

The genes are TRBV19 and TRBJ1-5; tentative D call: TRBD1 (5 bases). The ends were cut back, 7 bases at V and 1 base at J, with 20 bases in the middle. Germline loops: CDR1 LNHDA, CDR2 SQIVND (reference sequence). The CDR3 is 17 residues long. CDR3 in DNA: TGTGCCAGTAAAGCGGGGGTTGGGGAAAGGAGCAATCAGCCCCAGCATTTT. This translates into CASKAGVGERSNQPQHF.

V usage is TRBV29-1 and J usage is TRBJ1-5; TRBD1 matches at 9 bases. V shed 5 bases and J 1 base; nucleotides not matched to a gene: 15. The CDR3 consists of 18 residues. Germline CDR1 reads SQVTM; CDR2 reads ANQGSEA. CDR3 protein: CSVLIGTPQGASNQPQHF. In DNA form, the CDR3 reads TGCAGCGTTTTGATTGGGACCCCACAGGGGGCAAGCAATCAGCCCCAGCATTTT. The complete variable domain, with remaining parts taken from reference TRBV29-1 and TRBJ1-5, reads SAVISQKPSRDICQRGTSLTIQCQVDSQVTMMFWYRQQPGQSLTLIATANQGSEATYESGFVIDKFPISRPNLTFSTLTVSNMSPEDSSIYLCSVLIGTPQGASNQPQHFGDGTRLSIL.

The V and J genes are TRBV27 and TRBJ2-7, with 10 nucleotides matching TRBD2. The CDR3 length is 17 residues. The V gene's germline CDR1 is MNHEY and CDR2 SMNVEV (reference sequence). Germline trimming cut 8 bases from V and 0 bases from J; bases unmatched to any gene: 13. The CDR3 DNA follows: TGTGCCAGCCAAAGGGTAGCGGGAGGCCTCAGCTCCTACGAGCAGTACTTC. This translates into CASQRVAGGLSSYEQYF.

V usage is TRBV29-1 and J usage is TRBJ2-7; D gene ambiguous. The CDR3 has 15 residues. CDR1 is SQVTM, CDR2 ANQGSEA, per germline. Trimming removed 6 bases at V and 7 bases at J, with 25 bases between. CDR3 coding DNA: TGCAGCGTCTCCGACGGGTTCCTCGGAGTGTTGGAGCAGTACTTC. It is translated as CSVSDGFLGVLEQYF.

The chain links TRBV25-1 to TRBJ1-1; no reliable D call. The CDR3 runs to 12 residues. CDR1 and CDR2 from the germline V gene are MGHDK and SYGVNS. The germline V and J ends were trimmed by 1 base and 5 bases, with 5 bases remaining between them. CDR3 in DNA: TGTGCCAGCAGTGAATGGGCTACTGAAGCTTTCTTT. This translates into CASSEWATEAFF.

J is TRBJ1-1 and V is TRBV19, with D possibly TRBD1 on 6 matching bases. The ends were cut back, 6 bases at V and 0 bases at J, with 11 bases in the middle. Germline V gene data show CDR1 as LNHDA and CDR2 as SQIVND (reference sequence). This CDR3 spans 14 amino acids. DNA of the CDR3: TGTGCCAGTAGAAGTGGGGGCATGAACACTGAAGCTTTCTTT. This codes for CASRSGGMNTEAFF.

This rearrangement joins TRBV3-1 (or the pseudogene TRBV3-2) to TRBJ1-4; D might be TRBD1 (6 bases). CDR1 and CDR2 from the germline V gene are LGHDT and YNNKEL (reference sequence). The CDR3 length is 16 residues. The germline V and J ends were trimmed by 3 bases and 0 bases, with 11 bases remaining between them. In DNA form, the CDR3 reads TGTGCCAGCAGCCACGGACAGCTTGCAACTAATGAAAAACTGTTTTTT. It is translated as CASSHGQLATNEKLFF.

The chain carries TRBV24-1 and TRBJ2-2, with 9 bases lining up with TRBD1. CDR3 length equals 17 residues. Losses at the gene ends were 3 bases for V and 7 bases for J; bases not matched to a gene: 11. Per the germline V gene, CDR1 is KGHDR and CDR2 is SFDVKD. The CDR3 bases are TGTGCCACCAGTGATAGCGGCAGGACAGGGGACATCGGGGAGCTGTTTTTT. Protein sequence: CATSDSGRTGDIGELFF.

The chain uses TRBV12-5 and TRBJ2-5; 7 positions agree with TRBD2. CDR3 length: 14 residues. Germline loops: CDR1 LGHNT, CDR2 FRNRAP. V lost 5 bases and J lost 5; bases outside the gene matches: 8. The CDR3 reads CASGPPTSMETQYF. As DNA, the CDR3 is TGTGCTAGTGGTCCACCGACTAGCATGGAGACCCAGTACTTC.

J is TRBJ1-4 and V is TRBV19; the D is unclear. V dropped 0 bases and J dropped 17 bases, with 19 bases sitting between them. Germline V gives CDR1 LNHDA, CDR2 SQIVND (reference sequence). The CDR3 loop spans 14 amino acids. In DNA, the CDR3 is TGTGCCAGTAGTATAGATCGCGTACAGCCGACCCTATTTTTT. This encodes CASSIDRVQPTLFF.

This chain connects TRBV6-1 to TRBJ1-2; 7 bases are a match to TRBD1. The CDR3 loop spans 15 amino acids. The germline gives CDR1 MNHNS, CDR2 SASEGT. The ends lost 0 bases at V and 3 bases at J; junction bases unmatched: 4. CDR3 protein: CASSEARQGYYGYTF. Here the CDR3 DNA reads TGTGCCAGCAGTGAAGCGAGACAGGGTTACTATGGCTACACCTTC.

The V and J genes are TRBV11-2 and TRBJ1-2; the match to TRBD1 covers 7 bases. V dropped 0 bases and J dropped 7; count of bases not matched to a gene: 8. The CDR3 runs to 15 residues. Germline V gives CDR1 SGHAT, CDR2 FQNNGV. CDR3 loop: CASSLDHRAGGGYTF. The DNA for the CDR3 is TGTGCCAGCAGCTTAGATCATCGGGCAGGGGGTGGCTACACCTTC. The variable domain in full, with the rest retrieved from reference TRBV11-2 and TRBJ1-2, is EAGVAQSPRYKIIEKRQSVAFWCNPISGHATLYWYQQILGQGPKLLIQFQNNGVVDDSQLPKDRFSAERLKGVDSTLKIQPAKLEDSAVYLCASSLDHRAGGGYTFGSGTRLTVV.

This clone showed up just a few times. The chain couples TRBV7-9 to TRBJ1-6, with unresolved D. CDR3 length: 13 amino acids. Germline V CDR1 and CDR2: SEHNR, FQNEAQ (reference sequence). Deletions cut 2 bases from V and 11 bases from J, with 10 bases between. In DNA, the CDR3 is TGTGCCAGCAGCTTATCCCAGATGGCACCCCTCCACTTT. Translating it yields CASSLSQMAPLHF.

This clone has more than one count but fewer than ten. V gene TRBV9 combines with J gene TRBJ1-6, with D tentatively TRBD1 (6 bases). Germline assignment: CDR1 SGDLS and CDR2 YYNGEE. Trimming pared 0 bases from V and 7 bases from J, leaving 8 bases between. The CDR3 runs 14 residues. Here the CDR3 reads CASSVGGGNSPLHF. The CDR3, as DNA: TGTGCCAGCAGCGTAGGGGGGGGCAATTCACCCCTCCACTTT. Based on the CDR3 plus reference TRBV9 and TRBJ1-6, the full variable domain is DSGVTQTPKHLITATGQRVTLRCSPRSGDLSVYWYQQSLDQGLQFLIQYYNGEERAKGNILERFSAQQFPDLHSELNLSSLELGDSALYFCASSVGGGNSPLHFGNGTRLTVT.

Here the CDR3 reads CASSPLDRAHYGYTF. CDR3 DNA: TGTGCCAGCAGCCCCCTGGACAGGGCCCACTATGGCTACACCTTC. The chain is built from TRBV5-6 and TRBJ1-2, with TRBD1 matching over 8 bases. The CDR3 sequence is 15 residues long. V was pared by 4 bases and J by 3 bases, with 8 bases of the junction left unmatched. CDR1 is SGHDT and CDR2 is YYEEEE in the germline V gene.